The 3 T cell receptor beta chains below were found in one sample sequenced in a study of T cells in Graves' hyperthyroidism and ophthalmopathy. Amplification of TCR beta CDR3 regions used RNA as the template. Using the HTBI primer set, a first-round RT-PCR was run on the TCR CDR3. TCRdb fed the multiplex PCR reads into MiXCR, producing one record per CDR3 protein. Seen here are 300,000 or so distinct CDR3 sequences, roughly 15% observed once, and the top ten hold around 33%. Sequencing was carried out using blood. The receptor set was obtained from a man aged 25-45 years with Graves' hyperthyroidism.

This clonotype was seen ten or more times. In DNA form, the CDR3 reads TGTGCCAGCAGGACGGACAGACAAGAGACCCAGTACTTC. This codes for CASRTDRQETQYF. The chain recombines TRBV28 with TRBJ2-5; D might be TRBD1 (6 bases). Germline values: CDR1 MDHEN, CDR2 SYDVKM. The V end lost 6 bases, the J end lost 2 bases, and 10 bases lay between the germline ends. The CDR3 extends over 13 amino acids.

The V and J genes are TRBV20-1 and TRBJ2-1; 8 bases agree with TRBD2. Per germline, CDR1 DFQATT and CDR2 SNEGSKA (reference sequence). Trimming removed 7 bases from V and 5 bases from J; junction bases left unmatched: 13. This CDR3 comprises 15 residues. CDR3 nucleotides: TGCAGTGTCAGATTAGCGGGAAGAGCGGACAATGAGCAGTTCTTC. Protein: CSVRLAGRADNEQFF.

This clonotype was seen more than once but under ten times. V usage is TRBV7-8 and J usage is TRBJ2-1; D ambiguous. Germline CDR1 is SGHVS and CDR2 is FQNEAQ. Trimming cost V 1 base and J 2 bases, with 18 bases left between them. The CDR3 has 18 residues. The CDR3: CASSLVLLTETPYNEQFF. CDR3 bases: TGTGCCAGCAGCTTAGTCTTGCTAACAGAAACCCCCTACAATGAGCAGTTCTTC.